These 28 T cell receptor beta chains share one sample of origin, sequenced in a study of identical twins. TCRdb re-analysed the 5' RACE reads in MiXCR, keeping a single row per CDR3 protein. The sample has around 530,000 distinct CDR3 sequences, roughly 15% seen once; the top ten hold less than 0.5%. These same records also appear under a second study, on yellow fever vaccine responses in identical twins.

The sequencing input was CD4+ T cells sorted from blood. These receptors came from a woman younger than 30 in good health.

The J gene is TRBJ2-7, the V gene TRBV28; D gene uncertain. Trimming cost V 2 bases and J 4 bases, with 9 bases left between them. Germline V gene data show CDR1 as MDHEN and CDR2 as SYDVKM. The CDR3 has 13 amino acids. CDR3 DNA: TGTGCCAGCAGTTTACCCCAAGGGTACGAGCAGTACGTC. Translation: CASSLPQGYEQYV.

The chain couples TRBV5-6 to TRBJ2-1; 8 nucleotides line up with TRBD2. Germline CDR1 and CDR2: SGHDT and YYEEEE. The CDR3 length is 20 residues. V lost 1 base and J lost 9; bases outside the gene matches: 24. CDR3 residues: CASSLNRAGEIGVRSGEQFF. The DNA for the CDR3 is TGTGCCAGCAGCTTGAACCGAGCGGGAGAGATCGGGGTGCGGAGTGGTGAGCAGTTCTTC.

The chain is built from TRBV20-1 and TRBJ1-1; D is possibly TRBD1 (6 bases). Germline CDR1 and CDR2: DFQATT and SNEGSKA (reference sequence). This CDR3 is 15 amino acids long. The V gene lost 6 bases and the J gene lost 4 bases, with 21 bases spanning the gap. CDR3 in DNA: TGCAGTGCCATAAACAACAGGGAACGTGTCACTGAAGCTTTCTTT. It codes for CSAINNRERVTEAFF.

The V gene is TRBV7-3, the J gene TRBJ2-3, with D possibly being TRBD1 (5 bases). Germline CDR1 and CDR2: SGHTA and FQGTGA. The CDR3 spans 16 residues. Trimming left V 2 bases short and J 6 bases short, with 18 bases between. In nucleotides, the CDR3 is TGTGCCAGCAGCTTAGATTTTGGGCAGGGCTTGGATACGCAGTATTTT. Translated, it gives CASSLDFGQGLDTQYF.

This clonotype appeared a few times. The rearrangement uses TRBV12-3 or TRBV12-4 and TRBJ1-3; TRBD1 matches at 10 bases. The J segment lost 2 bases and the V segment lost 7 bases, leaving 5 bases of the junction unmatched. This CDR3 is 15 amino acids long. CDR3: CASNSGQGAGNTIYF. CDR3 nucleotide sequence: TGTGCCAGCAATTCCGGACAGGGGGCTGGAAACACCATATATTTT.

This chain links TRBV12-5 with TRBJ2-5, with a weak D call TRBD2 (5 bases). V was shortened by 1 base and J by 3 bases, with 6 bases between the two germline ends. Looked up from germline, CDR1 is LGHNT and CDR2 is FRNRAP. The CDR3 has 13 residues. The CDR3 nucleotides are TGTGCTAGTGGTTTGGCGGGGAAAGAGACCCAGTACTTC. Its translation: CASGLAGKETQYF.

The chain employs TRBV3-1 and TRBJ2-3; D is undetermined. CDR1 and CDR2 from the germline V gene are LGHDT and YNNKEL (reference sequence). This CDR3 has 12 amino acids. Trimming removed 4 bases from V and 2 bases from J, with 4 bases in between. The CDR3 nucleotides read TGTGCCAGCAGCCGCAACACAGATACGCAGTATTTT. As protein: CASSRNTDTQYF.

This clonotype was counted a few times. V and J are TRBV20-1 and TRBJ2-7; D gene unclear. Trimming removed 2 bases at V and 6 bases at J, with 14 bases between. CDR1 is DFQATT, CDR2 SNEGSKA, per germline (reference sequence). The CDR3 covers 13 residues. The CDR3 region is CSARLAGVGEQYF. Written as DNA, the CDR3 is TGCAGTGCTAGATTAGCAGGAGTAGGCGAGCAGTACTTC.

This clonotype was counted a few times. The rearrangement links TRBV28 to TRBJ2-4, with 7 bases matching TRBD1. This CDR3 is 14 amino acids long. Germline-derived CDR1 and CDR2 are MDHEN and SYDVKM. The V gene end was trimmed by 3 bases and the J gene end by 6 bases; junction bases not matched to a gene: 5. The CDR3 sequence is CASSLGSGGNIQYF. Here the CDR3 DNA reads TGTGCCAGCAGTTTGGGGTCAGGGGGAAACATTCAGTACTTC.

This clonotype came up a few times. The chain is built from TRBV20-1 and TRBJ1-1; D gene uncertain. The CDR3 is 15 residues long. Germline V gene data show CDR1 as DFQATT and CDR2 as SNEGSKA (reference sequence). Trimming cost V 3 bases and J 1 base, with 15 bases left between them. The CDR3, as DNA: TGCAGTGCTAGGCGGGATGGAGGCAAGAACACTGAAGCTTTCTTT. As protein: CSARRDGGKNTEAFF.

This clonotype occurred a few times. The chain has TRBV29-1 and TRBJ2-3; D call uncertain. Looked up from germline, CDR1 is SQVTM and CDR2 is ANQGSEA. The CDR3 covers 14 residues. The germline V and J ends were trimmed by 0 bases and 2 bases, with 9 bases remaining between them. The CDR3 loop is CSVEERIATDTQYF. The CDR3 coding sequence is TGCAGCGTTGAAGAGCGGATTGCCACAGATACGCAGTATTTT.

This clonotype turned up a few times. The gene calls are TRBV4-1 and TRBJ2-7, with 7 bases lining up with TRBD1. From germline, CDR1 is MGHRA and CDR2 YSYEKL. The CDR3 is made up of 14 amino acids. J gave up 1 base and V 1 base, and 1 base lay outside the gene matches. The CDR3 sequence: CASSQVGQSYEQYF. The CDR3 region has the DNA TGCGCCAGCAGCCAAGTGGGACAGTCCTACGAGCAGTACTTC.

The CDR3 DNA reads TGTGCCAGCAGTTTCCTAAGGGGGCTGGGGGGCACAGATACGCAGTATTTT. This gives the protein CASSFLRGLGGTDTQYF. The genes are TRBV6-5 and TRBJ2-3; 7 nucleotides line up with TRBD1. Trimming removed 4 bases from V and 1 base from J; junction bases left unmatched: 11. The CDR3 runs 17 residues. CDR1 and CDR2 (germline): MNHEY, SVGAGI.

This chain uses TRBV5-1 with TRBJ2-1, with 10 bases fitting TRBD1. Germline V gene lookup returns CDR1 SGHRS and CDR2 YFSETQ. This CDR3 has 14 residues. V shed 5 bases and J 6 bases; nucleotides not matched to a gene: 5. The CDR3 loop is CASSRQGASNEQFF. CDR3 nucleotide sequence: TGCGCCAGCAGTCGACAGGGGGCGTCCAATGAGCAGTTCTTC.

This chain uses TRBV6-5 with TRBJ1-6; the D gene is possibly TRBD1 (6 bases). This CDR3 comprises 15 residues. Looked up from germline, CDR1 is MNHEY and CDR2 is SVGAGI. The V gene lost 2 bases and the J gene lost 10 bases, with 15 bases spanning the gap. The CDR3 DNA follows: TGTGCCAGCAGTTACGAGGGGGTAGATGGATCACCCCTCCACTTT. Residues: CASSYEGVDGSPLHF.

This clonotype was seen ten or more times. This chain connects TRBV10-3 to TRBJ2-1, with a weak D call TRBD1 (5 bases). Germline V CDR1 and CDR2: ENHRY, SYGVKD. This CDR3 has 13 residues. Trimming stripped 0 bases from V and 5 bases from J, with 5 bases between. The CDR3 here is CAISESRDNEQFF. CDR3 coding DNA: TGTGCCATCAGTGAGTCCAGGGACAATGAGCAGTTCTTC.

The chain carries TRBV5-1 and TRBJ2-3, with a tentative D call TRBD1 (5 bases). The CDR3 sequence is 12 residues long. V was shortened by 0 bases and J by 10 bases, with 9 bases between the two germline ends. Looked up from germline, CDR1 is SGHRS and CDR2 is YFSETQ. The CDR3 DNA follows: TGCGCCAGCAGCTTGGCTCTAGGGGCGCAGTATTTT. Residues: CASSLALGAQYF.

This clonotype was recorded a few times. The chain carries TRBV11-2 and TRBJ2-7, with 8 bases aligning to TRBD2. Germline V CDR1 and CDR2: SGHAT, FQNNGV. Trimming removed 5 bases from V and 3 bases from J; junction bases left unmatched: 3. The CDR3 contains 13 residues. CDR3 amino acids: CASSRRGGYEQYV. The CDR3 nucleotides read TGTGCCAGCAGCCGCCGGGGGGGCTACGAGCAGTACGTC.

J is TRBJ2-3 and V is TRBV19, with 9 nucleotides matching TRBD2. V gave up 5 bases and J gave up 2 bases; unmatched junction bases: 14. Germline V gene lookup returns CDR1 LNHDA and CDR2 SQIVND (reference sequence). The CDR3 runs 18 residues. The DNA of the CDR3 is TGTGCCAGTAGTTCGGCCCTTGGGCTAGCGGGAAACACAGATACGCAGTATTTT. It specifies CASSSALGLAGNTDTQYF.

This clonotype came up a few times. The rearrangement links TRBV19 to TRBJ2-3, with TRBD2 matching 8 bases. J was trimmed by 1 base and V by 9 bases; bases with no gene match: 6. Germline CDR1 LNHDA, CDR2 SQIVND (reference sequence). There are 14 residues in the CDR3. CDR3 DNA sequence: TGTGCCAGGTATAGCGGGGCCGGCACAGATACGCAGTATTTT. It translates to CARYSGAGTDTQYF.

This clonotype appeared a few times. The chain links TRBV12-3 or TRBV12-4 to TRBJ2-3, with unresolved D. This CDR3 is built from 11 residues. Trimming shortened V by 3 bases and J by 7 bases, and 5 bases separated the two germline ends. CDR3 DNA: TGTGCCAGCAGTTTTATCAATACGCAGTATTTT. This sequence encodes CASSFINTQYF.

A few counts support this clonotype. CDR3 amino acids: CASTVITSGSTGELFF. The CDR3 nucleotides are TGTGCCAGCACCGTTATCACTAGCGGGAGCACCGGGGAGCTGTTTTTT. The genes are TRBV11-2 and TRBJ2-2, with 11 bases identical to TRBD2. Germline assignment: CDR1 SGHAT and CDR2 FQNNGV. This CDR3 spans 16 amino acids. V lost 7 bases and J lost 4; bases outside the gene matches: 8.

This chain uses TRBV12-3 or TRBV12-4 with TRBJ2-1; D unclear. The V and J ends lost 6 bases and 8 bases respectively, with 11 bases between them. The CDR3 consists of 12 residues. The chain's CDR3 is CASRDLRDEQFF. CDR3 nucleotides: TGTGCCAGCAGGGACCTTAGGGATGAGCAGTTCTTC.

This clonotype was seen more than once but under ten times. CDR3 DNA sequence: TGTGCCAGTAGTATAGATCCCGGACTAGGTCTTCCAGATACGCAGTATTTT. Protein sequence: CASSIDPGLGLPDTQYF. The V call is TRBV19, the J call TRBJ2-3; 7 positions agree with TRBD2. Germline loops: CDR1 LNHDA, CDR2 SQIVND (reference sequence). The CDR3 is made up of 17 amino acids. The ends lost 0 bases at V and 4 bases at J; junction bases unmatched: 10.

This clonotype has more than one count but fewer than ten. The chain is built from TRBV6-1 and TRBJ2-6; D unresolved. Germline CDR1 reads MNHNS; CDR2 reads SASEGT. This CDR3 has 16 amino acids. Between the trimmed V and J ends, which lost 1 base and 3 bases, there was a span of 10 bases. As DNA, the CDR3 is TGTGCCAGCAGTGAAGTTAAAGGGAATGGGGCCAACGTCCTGACTTTC. As protein: CASSEVKGNGANVLTF.

The chain uses TRBV19 and TRBJ2-7, with 7 bases fitting TRBD2. The CDR3 contains 16 residues. The germline CDR1 and CDR2 sequences are LNHDA and SQIVND (reference sequence). J lost 3 bases, V lost 3 bases, and 11 bases had no gene match. The CDR3 loop reads CASSMSQVGGGYEQYF. In DNA, the CDR3 is TGTGCCAGTAGTATGAGCCAGGTGGGGGGGGGCTACGAGCAGTACTTC.

This clonotype was seen more than once but under ten times. The V and J genes are TRBV12-3 or TRBV12-4 and TRBJ1-4; maybe TRBD1 (6 bases). Trimming shortened V by 3 bases and J by 10 bases, and 15 bases separated the two germline ends. The CDR3 has 14 residues. CDR3 protein: CASSLGGAIRKLFF. DNA for the CDR3: TGTGCCAGCAGTTTGGGGGGGGCGATACGAAAACTGTTTTTT.

The chain combines TRBV7-3 with TRBJ2-7; D is uncertain. Germline CDR1 is SGHTA and CDR2 is FQGTGA. Trimming removed 1 base at V and 12 bases at J, with 34 bases between. CDR3 length: 19 amino acids. CDR3 sequence: CASSLISRGGNGSKSRRYF. CDR3 nucleotide sequence: TGTGCCAGCAGCTTAATTTCGCGTGGCGGCAACGGTTCCAAGTCTCGTCGGTACTTC.